The entry below gives a single T cell receptor (beta chain) sequence along with its context. No antigen is known for it. Profiling relied on immunoSEQ multiplex PCR, and the TCRdb table lists in-frame clones only, not all of them. Of tens of thousands of clones listed, 75% to 90% are singletons. These data are taken from a study of vaccination effects on CD4 cells after COVID-19. General study findings and limits: There was marked clonal contraction among infection- and vaccine-induced clones late after vaccination.

This CDR3 has 16 amino acids. Germline V gene sequence: CDR1 DFQATT, CDR2 SNEGSKA (reference sequence). V dropped 3 bases and J dropped 6; count of bases not matched to a gene: 11. Peptide-pool stimulation followed by sequencing identified expanded antigen-specific CD4+ clonotypes in the ViraFEST assay. Culture lasted roughly 9 days before CD4+ T cell isolation. Nucleocapsid antibodies stayed negative before and after vaccination, showing no earlier SARS-CoV-2 infection. Every well got over 1.5 million PBMC, which were grown with around 9.2 IU/ml IL-2 and about 9.2 ug/ml peptides. Cultures got half-medium changes with IL-2 on days 3 and 7.

Sequences were derived from CD4+ T cells from PBMCs cultured with HCoV-229E spike peptides, sampled before COVID-19 vaccination. The receptor was derived from a human donor who received a COVID-19 vaccine. V is TRBV20-1 and J is TRBJ2-3, with 11 bases identical to TRBD2. The DNA for the CDR3 is TGCAGTGCTAGTAGATCTAGCGGGGGGCGAGGGGATACGCAGTATTTT. Amino acids: CSASRSSGGRGDTQYF.